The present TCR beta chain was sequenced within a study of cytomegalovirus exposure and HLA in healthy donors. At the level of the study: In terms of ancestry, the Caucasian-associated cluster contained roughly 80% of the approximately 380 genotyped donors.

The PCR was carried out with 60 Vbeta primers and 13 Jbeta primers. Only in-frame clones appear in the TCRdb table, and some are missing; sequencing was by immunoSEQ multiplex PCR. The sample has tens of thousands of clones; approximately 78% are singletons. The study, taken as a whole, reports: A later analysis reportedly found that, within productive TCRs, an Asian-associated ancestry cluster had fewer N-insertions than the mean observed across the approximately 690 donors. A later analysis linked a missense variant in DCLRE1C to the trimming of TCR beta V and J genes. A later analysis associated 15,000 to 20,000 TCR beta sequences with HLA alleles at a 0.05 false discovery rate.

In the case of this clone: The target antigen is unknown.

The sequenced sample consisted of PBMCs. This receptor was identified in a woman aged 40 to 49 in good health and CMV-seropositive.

The CDR3 loop reads CASSLLAGGELFF. In DNA, the CDR3 is TGTGCCAGCAGTTTATTGGCAGGCGGGGAGCTGTTTTTT. The chain has TRBV27 and TRBJ2-2; D gene uncertain. The V and J ends lost 1 base and 7 bases respectively, with 7 bases between them. Germline lookup yields CDR1 MNHEY and CDR2 SMNVEV (reference sequence). The CDR3 has 13 residues.